The 14 T cell receptor beta chains in this list originate from one sample, sequenced in a study of cytomegalovirus exposure and HLA in healthy donors. PCR was performed using 60 Vbeta and 13 Jbeta primers. Data came from immunoSEQ multiplex PCR; TCRdb stores just in-frame clones and leaves some out. The sample lists 170,000 or so clones; roughly 84% were seen once. Sequenced: PBMCs. These receptors were taken from a boy aged 2 to 9 in good health and CMV-seronegative.

CDR3 DNA sequence: TGTGCCAGCAGCTCAGGGGTGCAGCCCCAGCATTTT. Amino acids: CASSSGVQPQHF. The rearrangement links TRBV7-8 to TRBJ1-5; a possible D gene is TRBD1 (6 bases). Deletions cut 4 bases from V and 7 bases from J, with 8 bases between. CDR3 size: 12 residues. The V gene's germline CDR1 is SGHVS and CDR2 FQNEAQ.

This clone turned up a few times. V and J are TRBV19 and TRBJ1-5; 10 positions match TRBD1. V dropped 5 bases and J dropped 6; count of bases not matched to a gene: 4. CDR3 length: 14 amino acids. Germline values: CDR1 LNHDA, CDR2 SQIVND (reference sequence). CDR3 sequence: CASSSWTGGQPQHF. DNA of the CDR3: TGTGCCAGTAGTTCATGGACAGGGGGTCAGCCCCAGCATTTT.

V usage is TRBV6-5 and J usage is TRBJ2-5; TRBD1 is a possible D gene (7 bases). This CDR3 is 16 amino acids long. The V end was cut by 0 bases, the J end by 5 bases, with 16 bases between. Germline V gene data show CDR1 as MNHEY and CDR2 as SVGAGI. In DNA form, the CDR3 reads TGTGCCAGCAGTTACTCGATAGCGGTCAGGGGGGAGACCCAGTACTTC. Amino acid sequence: CASSYSIAVRGETQYF.

The CDR3 sequence: CASSLGGGSSYEQYF. CDR3 in DNA: TGCGCCAGCAGCTTGGGCGGGGGGAGCTCCTACGAGCAGTACTTC. This sequence joins TRBV4-1 and TRBJ2-7; 8 nucleotides match TRBD2. This CDR3 comprises 15 residues. V gave up 5 bases and J gave up 0 bases; unmatched junction bases: 6. The germline V gene has CDR1 MGHRA and CDR2 YSYEKL.

The chain couples TRBV14 to TRBJ1-2, with D tentatively TRBD1 (6 bases). Trimming left V 1 base short and J 8 bases short, with 14 bases between. The CDR3 extends over 14 amino acids. Germline V CDR1 and CDR2: SGHDN, FVKESK. In DNA, the CDR3 is TGTGCCAGCAGCCAAGCTGCAGGGGAAGAGGGCTACACCTTC. Residues: CASSQAAGEEGYTF.

V gene TRBV5-1 combines with J gene TRBJ1-3; D not resolved. This CDR3 comprises 15 residues. Germline V gene sequence: CDR1 SGHRS, CDR2 YFSETQ. The V gene lost 1 base and the J gene lost 0 bases, with 8 bases spanning the gap. CDR3 sequence (DNA): TGCGCCAGCAGCTTGACGGGAGACTCTGGAAACACCATATATTTT. Protein product: CASSLTGDSGNTIYF. Full variable domain (remainder filled in from reference TRBV5-1 and TRBJ1-3): KAGVTQTPRYLIKTRGQQVTLSCSPISGHRSVSWYQQTPGQGLQFLFEYFSETQRNKGNFPGRFSGRQFSNSRSEMNVSTLELGDSALYLCASSLTGDSGNTIYFGEGSWLTVV.

This rearrangement joins TRBV18 to TRBJ2-7; no reliable D call. Germline CDR1 is KGHSH and CDR2 is LQKENI. The V end was cut by 6 bases, the J end by 4 bases, with 13 bases between. This CDR3 has 13 residues. For the CDR3, the DNA is TGTGCCAGCTCCCCCGACGCCGGGTACGAGCAGTACTTC. Translating it yields CASSPDAGYEQYF.

CDR3 in DNA: TGTGCCAGCAGCTTAAACCCGCAGGGTGGTGGCTACACCTTC. Protein: CASSLNPQGGGYTF. The chain recombines TRBV11-2 with TRBJ1-2; tentative D call: TRBD1 (5 bases). CDR3 length equals 14 residues. Trimming left V 2 bases short and J 7 bases short, with 14 bases between. Germline V gene data show CDR1 as SGHAT and CDR2 as FQNNGV.

The chain uses TRBV2 and TRBJ2-7, with 9 bases lining up with TRBD1. CDR3 length: 14 residues. Germline V CDR1 and CDR2: SNHLY, FYNNEI. Trimming at V came to 2 bases and at J to 6 bases, leaving 5 bases not matched to a gene. The CDR3 protein is CASSERTGDSEQYF. The CDR3 DNA follows: TGTGCCAGCAGTGAAAGGACAGGGGACTCCGAGCAGTACTTC.

The chain combines TRBV29-1 with TRBJ1-2; D is perhaps TRBD1 (5 bases). This CDR3 comprises 13 residues. V dropped 3 bases and J dropped 8 bases, with 16 bases sitting between them. Germline-derived CDR1 and CDR2 are SQVTM and ANQGSEA. CDR3 region: CSVEGIPGGGYTF. The CDR3 DNA sequence: TGCAGCGTTGAGGGTATCCCTGGGGGGGGCTACACCTTC.

CDR3 nucleotides: TGTGCCAGCAGTGAAGGGAAGGCAGGGGAGAACAATCAGCCCCAGCATTTT. It specifies CASSEGKAGENNQPQHF. The chain links TRBV6-1 to TRBJ1-5, with a weak D call TRBD1 (6 bases). This CDR3 has 17 residues. Looked up from germline, CDR1 is MNHNS and CDR2 is SASEGT. Trimming took 1 base from V and 3 from J, leaving 16 bases between them.

V and J are TRBV4-1 and TRBJ1-2, with TRBD1 identical over 9 bases. The CDR3 extends over 16 amino acids. V shed 4 bases, J shed 4 bases, and the junction held 10 bases outside the gene matches. Per the germline V gene, CDR1 is MGHRA and CDR2 is YSYEKL. In DNA, the CDR3 is TGCGCCAGCAGCCTAGGCCGGACAGGGGTCATCTATGGCTACACCTTC. Its translation: CASSLGRTGVIYGYTF.

This chain connects TRBV11-3 to TRBJ2-2; TRBD1 might be the D (5 bases). The V gene's germline CDR1 is SGHNT and CDR2 YENEEA. CDR3 size: 13 residues. Deletions cut 5 bases from V and 6 bases from J, with 10 bases between. CDR3 sequence reads: CASSKDSAGELFF. The DNA of the CDR3 is TGTGCCAGCAGCAAAGACAGCGCCGGGGAGCTGTTTTTT. Supplemented by reference TRBV11-3 and TRBJ2-2, the full variable domain reads EAGVVQSPRYKIIEKKQPVAFWCNPISGHNTLYWYLQNLGQGPELLIRYENEEAVDDSQLPKDRFSAERLKGVDSTLKIQPAELGDSAVYLCASSKDSAGELFFGEGSRLTVL.

V is TRBV6-1 and J is TRBJ2-1; no definite D call. The ends were cut back, 2 bases at V and 8 bases at J, with 4 bases in the middle. The CDR3 is 11 amino acids. Germline V gene sequence: CDR1 MNHNS, CDR2 SASEGT. CDR3 DNA: TGTGCCAGCAGTGAATACTATGAGCAGTTCTTC. This gives the protein CASSEYYEQFF.